This T cell receptor (beta chain) was sequenced during a study of T cell clonality in common variable immunodeficiency. Overall study findings and caveats: CVID subjects shared fewer TCRbeta clones than healthy controls did. Links between repertoire features and CVID complications were heterogeneity-limited.

This clone was detected many times. Its specificity is not known. The read is 3 residues too short to cover the CDR3 end, so that end is filled in from the germline J gene. Profiled with immunoSEQ multiplex PCR; TCRdb holds only in-frame clones, not every one. Singletons are absent from the sample, which has 57,000 or so clones. The CDR3 is made up of 13 amino acids. Per germline, CDR1 GTSNPN and CDR2 SVGIG (reference sequence). With 4 bases removed from V and 3 bases from J, the gap between germline ends came to 12 bases. Both groups were predominantly of Caucasian heritage. Sequencing was carried out using peripheral blood mononuclear cells. The V and J genes are TRBV30 and TRBJ1-2; maybe TRBD1 (6 bases). The source is a person aged 18 to 70 in good health. Incomplete CDR3 DNA: TGTGCCTGGACCCCGACAGGCCACTATGGC. Encoded protein: CAWTPTGHYG. In full, the CDR3 reads CAWTPTGHYGYTF.